The following is a T cell receptor (beta chain) sequence with its context. Its antigen is currently unknown. The data stem from a study of CXCR3-negative and CXCR3-positive naive CD8 T cells. Whole-study results and caveats: For CXCR3-positive naive cells, TRB CDR3s were more hydrophobic than those of CXCR3-negative naive cells. Memory cells showed distinct TRBV-TRBJ patterns, while the two naive subsets matched. Diversity was high in both naive subsets and much lower in memory cells.

Germline loops: CDR1 MGHDK, CDR2 SYGVNS. This CDR3 region has 16 residues. CD45RO-CCR7+CD27+CD95- characterized naive CD8+ T cells. UMI-labeled 5' RACE TRB cDNA libraries were prepared from the cells. TCRdb re-called the 5' RACE reads; one entry per CDR3 protein, DNA not given. The sample's table shows approximately 47,000 distinct CDR3 sequences. The receptor was derived from a human donor in good health. Some clones in this sample may be carry-over from other donors' samples. The chain employs TRBV25-1 and TRBJ2-3. Sequenced material: naive CXCR3- CD8+ T cells from blood. Subset: CD45RO-CCR7+CD27+CD95- naive CD8+ T cells lacking CXCR3 (TNR3-). Here the CDR3 reads CASSEYLRDGTDTQYF.